This TCR beta chain was captured by sequencing in a study of blood T cell repertoires in COVID-19. TCRdb's copy holds only in-frame clones and misses some; the assay was immunoSEQ multiplex PCR. The profile covers approximately 150,000 clones, with over 80% appearing a single time and around 0.91% taken by the ten largest. The ends lost 4 bases at V and 2 bases at J; junction bases unmatched: 15. The length of the CDR3 is 18 residues. Germline loops: CDR1 LNHNV, CDR2 YYDKDF (reference sequence). This sequence originates from a woman aged 50 to 60 with acute or convalescent COVID-19. The sequencing sample was made of peripheral blood. The chain couples TRBV15 to TRBJ2-3; 7 nucleotides agree with TRBD2. The CDR3 protein is CATSIRELADHLTDTQYF. CDR3 sequence (DNA): TGTGCCACCAGCATAAGGGAGCTAGCGGACCACCTCACAGATACGCAGTATTTT.